The present entry profiles one T cell receptor (beta chain) with its context. The record originates from a study of blood T cell repertoires in COVID-19. Study context: Sample material is recorded as cDNA or gDNA derived from T cells, B-cell-depleted T cells, or PBMCs.

Authors' methods: How many nucleated cells were present was estimated from reference gene primer amplification. Method: immunoSEQ multiplex PCR; TCRdb's copy keeps in-frame clones and lacks some. The DNA was the basis for D and trimming; V, J and clone size are from that table. The table lists 150,000 to 200,000 clones, 70% to 90% of them singletons, with 4.4% in the top ten. This CDR3 is 14 amino acids long. Germline-derived CDR1 and CDR2 are MNHNS and SASEGT. V shed 2 bases and J 5 bases; nucleotides not matched to a gene: 3. Sequencing was performed on peripheral blood. This rearrangement joins TRBV6-1 to TRBJ1-5, with TRBD1 matching 7 bases. The receptor was isolated from a human donor in a cohort sampled during active COVID-19. The CDR3 DNA is TGTGCCAGCAGTGAATTGAGGGGGCATCAGCCCCAGCATTTT. Residues: CASSELRGHQPQHF.